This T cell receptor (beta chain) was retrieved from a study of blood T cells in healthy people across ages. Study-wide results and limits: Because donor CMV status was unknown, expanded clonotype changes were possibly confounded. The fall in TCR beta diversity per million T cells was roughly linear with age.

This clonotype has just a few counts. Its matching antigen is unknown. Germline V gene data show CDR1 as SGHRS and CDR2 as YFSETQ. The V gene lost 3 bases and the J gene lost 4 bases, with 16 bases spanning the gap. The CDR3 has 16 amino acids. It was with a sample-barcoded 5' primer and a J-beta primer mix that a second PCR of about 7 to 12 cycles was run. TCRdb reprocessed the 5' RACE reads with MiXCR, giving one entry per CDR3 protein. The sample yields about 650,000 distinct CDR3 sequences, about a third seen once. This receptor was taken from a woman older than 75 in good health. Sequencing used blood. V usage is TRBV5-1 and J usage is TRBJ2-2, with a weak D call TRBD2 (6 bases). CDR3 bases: TGCGCCAGCAGCTCGCACCCGGGGGTCGGCACCGGGGAGCTGTTTTTT. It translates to CASSSHPGVGTGELFF.